The entry below gives a single T cell receptor beta chain sequence along with its context. The antigen this receptor binds is unknown. No base quality values were provided; no much bigger clone lies one nucleotide off. These data come from a study of control samples from healthy donors and cancer patients (dated by TCRdb to 2020 to 2021). The library was built by means of the immunoSEQ multiplex PCR assay. TCRdb carries this immuneACCESS record with in-frame sequences only. Its versions omit some clonotypes, under half of them owing to an unresolved V gene in the studies checked, with the rest unexplained. The sample table lists tens of thousands of clones, more than 85% of them with a count of one. The top ten clonotypes cover about a fifth of the sample. V is cut by 4 bases and J by 1 base, and the space between the germline ends is 2 bases. The CDR3 sequence holds 11 residues, the cysteine and phenylalanine included. Kept here is only the CDR3 DNA, which spans 33 bases and is read in frame from base 1. Looking up the germline V gene yields CDR1 SGHRS and CDR2 YFSETQ.

The sequence is built from TRBV5-1 and TRBJ2-5; confidence is insufficient to name the D gene. The specimen was PBMCs. This TCR derives from a woman aged 40 to 50 with head and neck cancer. The CDR3 corresponds to CASSVQETQYF. The nucleotide sequence is TGCGCCAGCAGCGTCCAAGAGACCCAGTACTTC.